This TCR beta chain was sequenced during a study of T cells after yellow fever vaccination. Whole-study findings and limits: A weaker but faster secondary response was observed, peaking on day 5 versus 15.

Germline CDR1 is SGHRS and CDR2 is YFSETQ. This CDR3 spans 20 amino acids. Losses at the gene ends were 4 bases for V and 2 bases for J; bases not matched to a gene: 17. One entry per CDR3 protein results from TCRdb running MiXCR on the 5' RACE reads. This table holds about 340,000 distinct CDR3 sequences, 3% to 4.5% found once. Regarding this clonotype: Antigen specificity is unknown.

This receptor was identified in a man between 18 and 29 years old who received the YFV17D yellow fever vaccine. The starting material was PBMCs, obtained 5 days after the yellow fever booster vaccination. The chain has TRBV5-1 and TRBJ2-1, with 11 positions matching TRBD2. The CDR3 loop reads CASSPRQGVAGGHTYNEQFF. The CDR3 nucleotides are TGCGCCAGCAGCCCTCGACAGGGAGTAGCGGGGGGGCACACCTACAATGAGCAGTTCTTC. Full variable domain (outside the CDR3, taken from reference TRBV5-1 and TRBJ2-1): KAGVTQTPRYLIKTRGQQVTLSCSPISGHRSVSWYQQTPGQGLQFLFEYFSETQRNKGNFPGRFSGRQFSNSRSEMNVSTLELGDSALYLCASSPRQGVAGGHTYNEQFFGPGTRLTVL.